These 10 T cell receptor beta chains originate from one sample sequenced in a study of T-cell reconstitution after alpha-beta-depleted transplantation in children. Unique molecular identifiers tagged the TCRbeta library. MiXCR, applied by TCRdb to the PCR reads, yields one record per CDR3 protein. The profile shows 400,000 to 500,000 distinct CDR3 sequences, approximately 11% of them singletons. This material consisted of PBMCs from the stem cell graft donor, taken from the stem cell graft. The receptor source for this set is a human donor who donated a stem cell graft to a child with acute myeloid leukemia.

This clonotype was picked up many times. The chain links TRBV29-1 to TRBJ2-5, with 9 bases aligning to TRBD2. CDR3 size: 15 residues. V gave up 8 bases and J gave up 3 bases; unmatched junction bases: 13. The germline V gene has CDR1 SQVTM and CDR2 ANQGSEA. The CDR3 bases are TGCAGCTGGACACGTGGCGCGGGGGGGAAAGAGACCCAGTACTTC. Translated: CSWTRGAGGKETQYF.

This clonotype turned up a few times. The CDR3 DNA is TGTGCCAGCAGCTCTCAAAAGCCGGACGAGCAGTACTTC. It translates to CASSSQKPDEQYF. The chain carries TRBV7-2 and TRBJ2-7, with D hard to call. CDR1 and CDR2 from the germline V gene are SGHTA and FQGNSA. The V end was cut by 4 bases, the J end by 5 bases, with 12 bases between. This CDR3 region has 13 residues. The full variable domain, completed using reference TRBV7-2 and TRBJ2-7, is GAGVSQSPSNKVTEKGKDVELRCDPISGHTALYWYRQSLGQGLEFLIYFQGNSAPDKSGLPSDRFSAERTGGSVSTLTIQRTQQEDSAVYLCASSSQKPDEQYFGPGTRLTVT.

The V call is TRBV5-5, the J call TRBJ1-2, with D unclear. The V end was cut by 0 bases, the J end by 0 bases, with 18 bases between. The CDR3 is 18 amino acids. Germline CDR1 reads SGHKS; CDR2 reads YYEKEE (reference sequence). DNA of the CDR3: TGTGCCAGCAGCTTGGGAGTGCTGTTGACGGACCCTAACTATGGCTACACCTTC. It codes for CASSLGVLLTDPNYGYTF.

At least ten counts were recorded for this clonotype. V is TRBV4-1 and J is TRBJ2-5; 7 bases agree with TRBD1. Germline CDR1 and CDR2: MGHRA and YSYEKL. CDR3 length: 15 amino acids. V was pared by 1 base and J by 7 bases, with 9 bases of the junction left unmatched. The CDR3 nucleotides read TGCGCCAGCAGCCAAGGGTGGTCTGGACAGGTGACCCAGTACTTC. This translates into CASSQGWSGQVTQYF.

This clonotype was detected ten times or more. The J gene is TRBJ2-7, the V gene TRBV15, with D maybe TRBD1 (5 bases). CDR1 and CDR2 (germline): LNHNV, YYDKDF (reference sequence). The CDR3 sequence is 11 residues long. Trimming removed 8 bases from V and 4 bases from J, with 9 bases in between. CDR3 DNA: TGTGCCACCCGGGCAGGGTACGAGCAGTACTTC. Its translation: CATRAGYEQYF.

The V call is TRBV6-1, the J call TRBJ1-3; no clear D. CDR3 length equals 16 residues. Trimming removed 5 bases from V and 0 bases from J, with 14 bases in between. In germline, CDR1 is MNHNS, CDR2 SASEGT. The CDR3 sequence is CASSLGNHLSGNTIYF. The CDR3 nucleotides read TGTGCCAGCAGTCTCGGGAACCACCTCTCTGGAAACACCATATATTTT.

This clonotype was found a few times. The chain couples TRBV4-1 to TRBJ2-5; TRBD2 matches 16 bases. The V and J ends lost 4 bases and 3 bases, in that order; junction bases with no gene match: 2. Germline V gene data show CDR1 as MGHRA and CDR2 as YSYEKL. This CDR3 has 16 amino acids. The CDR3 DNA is TGCGCCAGCAGCCCGGGGACTAGCGGGAGGGAAGAGACCCAGTACTTC. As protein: CASSPGTSGREETQYF.

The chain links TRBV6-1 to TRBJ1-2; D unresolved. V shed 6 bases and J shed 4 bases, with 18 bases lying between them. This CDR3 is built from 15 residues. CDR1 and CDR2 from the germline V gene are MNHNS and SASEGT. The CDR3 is CASSNSWDFSYGYTF. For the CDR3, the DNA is TGTGCCAGCAGCAATTCATGGGATTTCAGCTATGGCTACACCTTC.

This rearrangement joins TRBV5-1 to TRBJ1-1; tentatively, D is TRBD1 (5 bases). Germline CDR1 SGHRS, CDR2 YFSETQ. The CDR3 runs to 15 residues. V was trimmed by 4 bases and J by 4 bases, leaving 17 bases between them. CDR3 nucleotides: TGCGCCAGCAGCCGAGGGACCCCGGGGCGCACTGAAGCTTTCTTT. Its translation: CASSRGTPGRTEAFF. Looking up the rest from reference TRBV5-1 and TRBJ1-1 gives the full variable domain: KAGVTQTPRYLIKTRGQQVTLSCSPISGHRSVSWYQQTPGQGLQFLFEYFSETQRNKGNFPGRFSGRQFSNSRSEMNVSTLELGDSALYLCASSRGTPGRTEAFFGQGTRLTVV.

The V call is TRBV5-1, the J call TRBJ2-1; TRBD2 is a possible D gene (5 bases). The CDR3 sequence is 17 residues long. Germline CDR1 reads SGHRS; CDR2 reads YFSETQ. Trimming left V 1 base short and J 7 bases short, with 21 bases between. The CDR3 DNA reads TGCGCCAGCAGCTTGTCAGGCACTAGTTTCTCTACAAATGAGCAGTTCTTC. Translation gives CASSLSGTSFSTNEQFF.